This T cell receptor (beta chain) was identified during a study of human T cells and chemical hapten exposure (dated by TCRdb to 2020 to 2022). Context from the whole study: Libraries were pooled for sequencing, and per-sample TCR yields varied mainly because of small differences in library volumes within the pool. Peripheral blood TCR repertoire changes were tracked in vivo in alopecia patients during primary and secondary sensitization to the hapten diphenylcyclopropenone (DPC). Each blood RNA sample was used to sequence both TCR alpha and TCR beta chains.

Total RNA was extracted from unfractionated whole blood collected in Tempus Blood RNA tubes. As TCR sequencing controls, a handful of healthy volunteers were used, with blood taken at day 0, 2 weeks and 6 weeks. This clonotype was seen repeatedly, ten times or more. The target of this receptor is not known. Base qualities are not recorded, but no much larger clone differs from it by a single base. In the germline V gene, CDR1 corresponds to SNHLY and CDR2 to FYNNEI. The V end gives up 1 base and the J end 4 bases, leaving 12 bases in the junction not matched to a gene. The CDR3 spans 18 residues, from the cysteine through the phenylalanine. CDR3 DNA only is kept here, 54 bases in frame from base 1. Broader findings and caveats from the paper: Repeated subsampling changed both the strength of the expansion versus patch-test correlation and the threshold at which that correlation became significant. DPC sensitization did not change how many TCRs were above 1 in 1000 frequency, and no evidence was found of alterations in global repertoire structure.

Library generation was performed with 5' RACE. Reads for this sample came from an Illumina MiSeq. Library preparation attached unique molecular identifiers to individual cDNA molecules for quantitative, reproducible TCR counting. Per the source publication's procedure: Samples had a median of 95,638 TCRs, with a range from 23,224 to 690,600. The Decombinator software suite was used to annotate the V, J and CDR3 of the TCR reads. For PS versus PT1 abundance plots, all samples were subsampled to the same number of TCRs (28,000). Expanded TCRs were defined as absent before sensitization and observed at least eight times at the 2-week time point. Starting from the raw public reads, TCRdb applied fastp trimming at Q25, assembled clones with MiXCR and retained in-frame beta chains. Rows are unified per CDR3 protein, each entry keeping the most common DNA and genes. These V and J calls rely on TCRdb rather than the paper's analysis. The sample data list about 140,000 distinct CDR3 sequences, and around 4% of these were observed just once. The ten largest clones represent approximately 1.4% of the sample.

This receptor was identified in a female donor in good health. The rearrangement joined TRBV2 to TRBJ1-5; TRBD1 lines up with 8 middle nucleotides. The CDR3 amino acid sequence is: CASSEVIYGTGVNQPQHF. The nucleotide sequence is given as TGTGCCAGCAGTGAAGTAATTTATGGGACAGGAGTTAATCAGCCCCAGCATTTT.